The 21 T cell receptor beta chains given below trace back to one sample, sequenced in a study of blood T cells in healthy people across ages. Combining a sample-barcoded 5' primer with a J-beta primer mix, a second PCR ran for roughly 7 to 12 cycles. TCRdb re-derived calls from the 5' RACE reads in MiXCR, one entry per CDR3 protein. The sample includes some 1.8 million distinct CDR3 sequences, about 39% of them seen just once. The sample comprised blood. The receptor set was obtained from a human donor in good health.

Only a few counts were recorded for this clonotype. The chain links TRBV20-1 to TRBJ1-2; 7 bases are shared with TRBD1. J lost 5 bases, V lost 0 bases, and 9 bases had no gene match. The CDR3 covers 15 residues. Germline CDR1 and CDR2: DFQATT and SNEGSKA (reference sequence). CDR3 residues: CSARDLHQGVYGYTF. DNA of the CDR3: TGCAGTGCTAGAGATCTCCACCAGGGGGTGTATGGCTACACCTTC.

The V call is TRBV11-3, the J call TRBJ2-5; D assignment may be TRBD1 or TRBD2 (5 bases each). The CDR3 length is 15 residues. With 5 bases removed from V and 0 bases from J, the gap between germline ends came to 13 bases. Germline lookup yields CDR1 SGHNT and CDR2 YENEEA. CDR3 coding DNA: TGTGCCAGCAGCGACCCGTGGGGGAACCAAGAGACCCAGTACTTC. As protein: CASSDPWGNQETQYF.

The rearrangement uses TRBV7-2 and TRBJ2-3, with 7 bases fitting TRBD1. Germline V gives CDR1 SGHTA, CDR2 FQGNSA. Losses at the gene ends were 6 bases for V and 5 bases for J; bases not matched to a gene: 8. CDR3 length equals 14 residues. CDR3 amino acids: CASSWGRGLDTQYF. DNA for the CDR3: TGTGCCAGCAGTTGGGGCAGGGGGTTAGATACGCAGTATTTT.

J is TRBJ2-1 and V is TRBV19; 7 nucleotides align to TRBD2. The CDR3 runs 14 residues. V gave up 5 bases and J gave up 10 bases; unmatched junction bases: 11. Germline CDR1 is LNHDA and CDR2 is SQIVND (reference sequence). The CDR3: CASSLLHGLEEQFF. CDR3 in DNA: TGTGCCAGTAGTCTCCTCCATGGACTAGAAGAGCAGTTCTTC.

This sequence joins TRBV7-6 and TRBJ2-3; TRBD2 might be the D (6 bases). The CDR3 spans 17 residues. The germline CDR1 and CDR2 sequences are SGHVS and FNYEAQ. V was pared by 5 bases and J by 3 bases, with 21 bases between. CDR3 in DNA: TGTGCCAGCAGCCCCAGAGGGCTAGCGACGGATACAGATACGCAGTATTTT. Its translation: CASSPRGLATDTDTQYF.

The CDR3 sequence is CAISPTSATGKFYGYTF. As DNA, the CDR3 is TGTGCCATATCCCCAACCAGTGCGACAGGCAAGTTCTATGGCTACACCTTC. V and J are TRBV10-3 and TRBJ1-2; perhaps TRBD1 as D (6 bases). Germline values: CDR1 ENHRY, CDR2 SYGVKD. The V and J ends lost 9 bases and 4 bases respectively, with 27 bases between them. The CDR3 sequence is 17 residues long.

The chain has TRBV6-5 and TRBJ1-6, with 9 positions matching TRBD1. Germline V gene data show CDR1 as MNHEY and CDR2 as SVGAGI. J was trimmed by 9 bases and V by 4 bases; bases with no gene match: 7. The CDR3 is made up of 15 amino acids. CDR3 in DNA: TGTGCCAGCAGTTCCACAGGGGGCGGCAGTTCACCCCTCCACTTT. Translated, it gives CASSSTGGGSSPLHF.

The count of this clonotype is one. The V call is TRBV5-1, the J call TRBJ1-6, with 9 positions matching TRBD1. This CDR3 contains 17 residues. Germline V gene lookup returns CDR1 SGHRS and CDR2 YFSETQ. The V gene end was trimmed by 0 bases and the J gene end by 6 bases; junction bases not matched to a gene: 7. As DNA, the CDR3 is TGCGCCAGCAGCTTGGGCTTCGGACAGGGGAGTAATTCACCCCTCCACTTT. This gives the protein CASSLGFGQGSNSPLHF. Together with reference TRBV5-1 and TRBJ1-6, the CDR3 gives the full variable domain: KAGVTQTPRYLIKTRGQQVTLSCSPISGHRSVSWYQQTPGQGLQFLFEYFSETQRNKGNFPGRFSGRQFSNSRSEMNVSTLELGDSALYLCASSLGFGQGSNSPLHFGNGTRLTVT.

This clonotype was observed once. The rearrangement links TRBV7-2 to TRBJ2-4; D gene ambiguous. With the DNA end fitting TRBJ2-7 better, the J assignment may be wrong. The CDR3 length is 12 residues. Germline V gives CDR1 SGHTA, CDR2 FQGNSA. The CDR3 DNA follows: TGTGCCAGCAGCTCTACATGCTACGAGCAGTACTTC. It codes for CASSSTCYEQYF.

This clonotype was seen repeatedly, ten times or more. The CDR3 DNA sequence: TGTGCCAGCAGTTACTCGGGAGAGGCAGATACGCAGTATTTT. This codes for CASSYSGEADTQYF. The chain couples TRBV6-2 or TRBV6-3 to TRBJ2-3, with a weak D call TRBD2 (5 bases). CDR3 length: 14 residues. The V and J ends lost 0 bases and 4 bases respectively, with 8 bases between them. CDR1 and CDR2 (germline): MNHEY, SVGEGT.

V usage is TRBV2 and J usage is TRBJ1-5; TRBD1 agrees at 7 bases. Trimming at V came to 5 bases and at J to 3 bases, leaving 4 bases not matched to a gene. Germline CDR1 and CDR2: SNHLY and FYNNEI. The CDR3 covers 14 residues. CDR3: CASSSDRDNQPQHF. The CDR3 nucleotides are TGTGCCAGCAGTAGCGACAGGGACAATCAGCCCCAGCATTTT.

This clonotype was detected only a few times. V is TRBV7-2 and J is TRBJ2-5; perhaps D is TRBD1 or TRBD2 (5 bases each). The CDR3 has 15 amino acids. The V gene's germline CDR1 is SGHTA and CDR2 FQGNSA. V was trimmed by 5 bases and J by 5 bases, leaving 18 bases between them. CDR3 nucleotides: TGTGCCAGCAGCCCAACCGGGCTAGCAGGGGAGACCCAGTACTTC. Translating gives CASSPTGLAGETQYF.

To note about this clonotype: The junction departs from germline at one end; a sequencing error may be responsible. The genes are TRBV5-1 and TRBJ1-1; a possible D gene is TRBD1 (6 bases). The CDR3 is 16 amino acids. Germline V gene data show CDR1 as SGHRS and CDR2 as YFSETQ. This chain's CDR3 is CASSLESGTRNTEAFF. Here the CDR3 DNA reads TGCGCCAGCAGCTTGGAATCCGGGACAAGGAACACCGAAGCTTTCTTT.

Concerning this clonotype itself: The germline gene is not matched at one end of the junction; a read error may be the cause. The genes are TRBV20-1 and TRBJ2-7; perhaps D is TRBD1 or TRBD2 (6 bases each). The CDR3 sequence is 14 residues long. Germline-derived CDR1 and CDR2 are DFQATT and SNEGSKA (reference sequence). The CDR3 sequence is CSARPFGGRYGQYF. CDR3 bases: TGCAGTGCTAGGCCTTTCGGGGGCAGATACGGGCAGTACTTC.

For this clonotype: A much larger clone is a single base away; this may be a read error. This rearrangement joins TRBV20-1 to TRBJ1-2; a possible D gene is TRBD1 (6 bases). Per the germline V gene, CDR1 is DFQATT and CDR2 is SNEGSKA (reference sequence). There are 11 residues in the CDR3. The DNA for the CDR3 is TGCAGTGCTGCCGACAGGAATGGCCACACCTTC. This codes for CSAADRNGHTF.

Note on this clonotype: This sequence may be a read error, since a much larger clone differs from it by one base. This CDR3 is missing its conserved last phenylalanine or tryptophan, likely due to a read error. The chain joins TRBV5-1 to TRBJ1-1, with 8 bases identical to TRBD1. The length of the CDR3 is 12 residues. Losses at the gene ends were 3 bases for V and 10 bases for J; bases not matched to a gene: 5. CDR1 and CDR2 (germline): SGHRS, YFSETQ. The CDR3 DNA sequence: TGCGCCAGCAGCTACGGACAGGGAGGAGCTTTCTTG. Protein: CASSYGQGGAFL.

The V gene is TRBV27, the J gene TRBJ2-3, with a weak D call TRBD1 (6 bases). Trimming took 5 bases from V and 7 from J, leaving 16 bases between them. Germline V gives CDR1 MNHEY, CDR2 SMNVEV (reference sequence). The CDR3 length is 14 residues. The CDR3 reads CASSHGQSFYTQYF. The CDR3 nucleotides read TGTGCCAGCAGTCACGGACAGAGTTTTTATACGCAGTATTTT.

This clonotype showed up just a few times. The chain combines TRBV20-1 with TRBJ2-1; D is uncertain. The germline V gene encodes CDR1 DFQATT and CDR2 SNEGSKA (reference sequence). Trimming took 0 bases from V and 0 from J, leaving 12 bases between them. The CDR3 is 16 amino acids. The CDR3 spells CSARDFQATSYNEQFF. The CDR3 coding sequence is TGCAGTGCTAGAGATTTTCAGGCGACCTCCTACAATGAGCAGTTCTTC.

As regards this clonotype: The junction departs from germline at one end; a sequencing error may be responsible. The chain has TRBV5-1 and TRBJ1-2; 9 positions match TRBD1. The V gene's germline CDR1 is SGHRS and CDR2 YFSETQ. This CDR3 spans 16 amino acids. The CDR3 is CACSVTPGTGNYGYTF. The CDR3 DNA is TGCGCCTGCAGTGTAACTCCCGGGACAGGGAACTATGGCTACACCTTC.

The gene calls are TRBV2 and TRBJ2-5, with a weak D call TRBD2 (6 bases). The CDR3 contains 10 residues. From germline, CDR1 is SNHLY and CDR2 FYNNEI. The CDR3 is CSRGQETQYF. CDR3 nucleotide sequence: TGTTCCCGGGGGCAAGAGACCCAGTACTTC.

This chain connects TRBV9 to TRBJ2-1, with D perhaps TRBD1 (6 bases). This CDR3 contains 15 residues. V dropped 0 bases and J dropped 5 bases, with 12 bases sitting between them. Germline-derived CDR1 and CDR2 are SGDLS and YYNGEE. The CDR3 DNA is TGTGCCAGCAGCGTAGATATCGGGGACAACAATGAGCAGTTCTTC. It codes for CASSVDIGDNNEQFF.